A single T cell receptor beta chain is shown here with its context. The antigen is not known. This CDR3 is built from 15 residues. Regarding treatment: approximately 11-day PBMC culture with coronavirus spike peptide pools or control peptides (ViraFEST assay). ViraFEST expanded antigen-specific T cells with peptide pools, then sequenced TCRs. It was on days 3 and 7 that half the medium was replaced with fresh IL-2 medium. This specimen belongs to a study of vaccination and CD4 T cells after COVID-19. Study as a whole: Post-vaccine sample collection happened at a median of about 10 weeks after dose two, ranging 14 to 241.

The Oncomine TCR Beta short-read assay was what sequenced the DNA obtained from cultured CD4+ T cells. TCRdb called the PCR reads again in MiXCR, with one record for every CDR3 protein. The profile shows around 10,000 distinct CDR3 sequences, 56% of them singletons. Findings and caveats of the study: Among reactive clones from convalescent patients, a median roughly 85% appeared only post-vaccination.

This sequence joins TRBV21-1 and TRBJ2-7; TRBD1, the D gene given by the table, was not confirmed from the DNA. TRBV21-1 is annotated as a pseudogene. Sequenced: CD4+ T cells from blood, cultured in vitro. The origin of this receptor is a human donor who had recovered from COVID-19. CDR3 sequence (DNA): TGTGCCAGCAGCATGTCCGGAGACAGCCTCTACGAGCAGTACTTC. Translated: CASSMSGDSLYEQYF.